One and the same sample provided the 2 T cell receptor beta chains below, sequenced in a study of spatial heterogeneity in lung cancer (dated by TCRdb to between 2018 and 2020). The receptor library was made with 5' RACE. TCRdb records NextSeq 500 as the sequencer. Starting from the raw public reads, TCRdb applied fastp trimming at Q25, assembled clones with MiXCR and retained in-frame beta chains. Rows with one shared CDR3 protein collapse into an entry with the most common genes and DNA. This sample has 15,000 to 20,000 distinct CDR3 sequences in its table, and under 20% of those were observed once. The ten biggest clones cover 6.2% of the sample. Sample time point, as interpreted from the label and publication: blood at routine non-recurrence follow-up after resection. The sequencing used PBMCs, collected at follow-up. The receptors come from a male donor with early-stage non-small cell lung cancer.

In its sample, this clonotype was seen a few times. CDR3 region: CASSKDRVGDTQYF. The CDR3 bases are TGTGCCAGCAGTAAGGACAGGGTGGGAGATACGCAGTATTTT. The chain has TRBV27 and TRBJ2-3; 8 nucleotides line up with TRBD1. The CDR3 contains 14 residues. The trim removed 5 bases at V and 5 bases at J, leaving 6 bases unmatched. Per germline, CDR1 MNHEY and CDR2 SMNVEV (reference sequence).

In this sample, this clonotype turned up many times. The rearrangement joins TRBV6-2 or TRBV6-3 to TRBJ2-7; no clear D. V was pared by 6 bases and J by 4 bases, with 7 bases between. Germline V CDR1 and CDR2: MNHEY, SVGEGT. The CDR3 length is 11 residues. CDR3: CASSQIYEQYF. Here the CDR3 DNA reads TGTGCCAGCAGCCAGATTTACGAGCAGTACTTC.